These 23 T cell receptor beta chains originate from one sample sequenced in a study of cytomegalovirus exposure and HLA in healthy donors. Using immunoSEQ multiplex PCR, the repertoire was profiled, and TCRdb retains in-frame clones only, with some absent. Among about 120,000 clones listed, roughly nine tenths were seen once. What was sequenced was PBMCs. The source of these receptors is a woman younger than 35 in good health and CMV-seronegative.

The rearrangement joins TRBV5-8 to TRBJ1-5; TRBD1 might be the D (6 bases). Per germline, CDR1 SGHTS and CDR2 YDEGEE. The CDR3 spans 15 residues. With 4 bases removed from V and 6 bases from J, the gap between germline ends came to 17 bases. CDR3 in amino acids: CASSPAVGGSQPQHF. CDR3 in DNA: TGTGCCAGCAGCCCGGCGGTAGGGGGAAGTCAGCCCCAGCATTTT. The variable domain in full, with the rest retrieved from reference TRBV5-8 and TRBJ1-5, is EAGVTQSPTHLIKTRGQQATLRCSPISGHTSVYWYQQALGLGLQFLLWYDEGEERNRGNFPPRFSGRQFPNYSSELNVNALELEDSALYLCASSPAVGGSQPQHFGDGTRLSIL.

The J gene is TRBJ2-7, the V gene TRBV5-4; unclear D gene. Trimming removed 0 bases at V and 4 bases at J, with 14 bases between. CDR3 length equals 15 residues. Germline loops: CDR1 SGHNT, CDR2 YYREEE (reference sequence). The CDR3 coding sequence is TGTGCCAGCAGCTTGGCCAGCGATTCGCTGTACGAGCAGTACTTC. It encodes CASSLASDSLYEQYF.

The V and J genes are TRBV5-6 and TRBJ2-5; D possibly corresponds to TRBD1 (6 bases). Trimming left V 4 bases short and J 5 bases short, with 15 bases between. Germline CDR1 reads SGHDT; CDR2 reads YYEEEE. This CDR3 region has 14 residues. In DNA, the CDR3 is TGTGCCAGCAGCATTCGGACAGTCTCGGAGACCCAGTACTTC. As protein: CASSIRTVSETQYF.

The chain carries TRBV27 and TRBJ2-7; TRBD2 agrees at 8 bases. Trimming at V came to 5 bases and at J to 0 bases, leaving 9 bases not matched to a gene. The CDR3 loop spans 16 amino acids. In germline, CDR1 is MNHEY, CDR2 SMNVEV (reference sequence). The CDR3 coding sequence is TGTGCCAGCAGTCATCATAGCGGGAAAAGCTCCTACGAGCAGTACTTC. Protein: CASSHHSGKSSYEQYF.

The chain carries TRBV2 and TRBJ1-5; D uncertain. The CDR3 has 12 residues. V was clipped by 9 bases and J by 7 bases, with 13 bases between them. From germline, CDR1 is SNHLY and CDR2 FYNNEI. In DNA form, the CDR3 reads TGTGCCAGGGGCTCAGGAGGACAGCCCCAGCATTTT. This gives the protein CARGSGGQPQHF. Full variable domain (remainder filled in from reference TRBV2 and TRBJ1-5): EPEVTQTPSHQVTQMGQEVILRCVPISNHLYFYWYRQILGQKVEFLVSFYNNEISEKSEIFDDQFSVERPDGSNFTLKIRSTKLEDSAMYFCARGSGGQPQHFGDGTRLSIL.

The chain links TRBV4-1 to TRBJ1-2; D remains unclear. V was cut by 6 bases and J by 0 bases, with 8 bases left in between. Germline CDR1 and CDR2: MGHRA and YSYEKL. The CDR3 is 13 residues long. The CDR3 DNA reads TGCGCCAGCAGTATCGACACTAACTATGGCTACACCTTC. This codes for CASSIDTNYGYTF.

This rearrangement joins TRBV30 to TRBJ1-4; the D is unclear. With 3 bases removed from V and 8 bases from J, the gap between germline ends came to 19 bases. The germline V gene has CDR1 GTSNPN and CDR2 SVGIG (reference sequence). The CDR3 totals 15 residues. The CDR3 region has the DNA TGTGCCTGGAGCCCTACGGGAGGGCAGAGGGAAAAACTGTTTTTT. Translating gives CAWSPTGGQREKLFF. Full variable domain (remainder filled in from reference TRBV30 and TRBJ1-4): SQTIHQWPATLVQPVGSPLSLECTVEGTSNPNLYWYRQAAGRGLQLLFYSVGIGQISSEVPQNLSASRPQDRQFILSSKKLLLSDSGFYLCAWSPTGGQREKLFFGSGTQLSVL.

The chain combines TRBV11-2 with TRBJ2-3; D gene unclear. Germline V gene lookup returns CDR1 SGHAT and CDR2 FQNNGV. The CDR3 covers 13 residues. Trimming took 3 bases from V and 5 from J, leaving 9 bases between them. The CDR3, as DNA: TGTGCCAGCAGCTTGGGTCCAGGAGATACGCAGTATTTT. This gives the protein CASSLGPGDTQYF.

The DNA for the CDR3 is TGTGCCAGCAGTGATTGGTTGCGGCAGGGTTACGAGCAGTACTTC. Translated: CASSDWLRQGYEQYF. V gene TRBV6-1 combines with J gene TRBJ2-7, with D possibly being TRBD1 (5 bases). V lost 3 bases and J 4 bases, leaving 16 bases between the germline ends. The CDR3 has 15 amino acids. The germline V gene has CDR1 MNHNS and CDR2 SASEGT.

The gene calls are TRBV29-1 and TRBJ2-7; D might be TRBD1 (6 bases). CDR3 length: 14 residues. Germline CDR1 reads SQVTM; CDR2 reads ANQGSEA. The V gene lost 4 bases and the J gene lost 0 bases, with 13 bases spanning the gap. In nucleotides, the CDR3 is TGCAGCGTTGCAGGGGTCCCGAGCTCCTACGAGCAGTACTTC. Encoded protein: CSVAGVPSSYEQYF.

V usage is TRBV5-1 and J usage is TRBJ1-1; 7 bases align to TRBD1. Trimming at V came to 3 bases and at J to 2 bases, leaving 10 bases not matched to a gene. Germline assignment: CDR1 SGHRS and CDR2 YFSETQ. This CDR3 region has 16 residues. CDR3 nucleotides: TGCGCCAGCAGCTCGGGCCGGGACAGACCTAACACTGAAGCTTTCTTT. This translates into CASSSGRDRPNTEAFF.

The chain joins TRBV28 to TRBJ1-1; D gene unclear. The CDR3 is made up of 13 amino acids. V dropped 3 bases and J dropped 1 base, with 6 bases sitting between them. The germline CDR1 and CDR2 sequences are MDHEN and SYDVKM. This CDR3 is CASSFVRNTEAFF. The CDR3 DNA reads TGTGCCAGCAGTTTTGTCAGGAACACTGAAGCTTTCTTT. Filled out from reference TRBV28 and TRBJ1-1, the complete variable domain reads DVKVTQSSRYLVKRTGEKVFLECVQDMDHENMFWYRQDPGLGLRLIYFSYDVKMKEKGDIPEGYSVSREKKERFSLILESASTNQTSMYLCASSFVRNTEAFFGQGTRLTVV.

The rearrangement uses TRBV30 and TRBJ1-2; a possible D gene is TRBD1 (6 bases). The CDR3 spans 15 residues. Trimming removed 6 bases from V and 0 bases from J, with 17 bases in between. Germline loops: CDR1 GTSNPN, CDR2 SVGIG (reference sequence). CDR3 residues: CACIPPNRANYGYTF. CDR3 nucleotides: TGTGCCTGCATACCTCCTAACAGGGCTAACTATGGCTACACCTTC.

This clone was observed a few times. The chain has TRBV27 and TRBJ2-1; TRBD2 might be the D (5 bases). Between the trimmed V and J ends, which lost 7 bases and 8 bases, there was a span of 21 bases. Germline values: CDR1 MNHEY, CDR2 SMNVEV (reference sequence). The CDR3 runs to 15 residues. As DNA, the CDR3 is TGTGCCAGCACCCCTCAGGCGGGCCTCGGGGATGAGCAGTTCTTC. Translated, it gives CASTPQAGLGDEQFF.

The V call is TRBV10-3, the J call TRBJ2-3; 7 bases align to TRBD2. V was pared by 4 bases and J by 4 bases, with 8 bases of the junction left unmatched. The CDR3 is 15 residues long. Looked up from germline, CDR1 is ENHRY and CDR2 is SYGVKD. In nucleotides, the CDR3 is TGTGCCATCAGTGGCGGACTAGACCAGGCAGATACGCAGTATTTT. This gives the protein CAISGGLDQADTQYF.

The V gene is TRBV7-2, the J gene TRBJ2-1; 8 bases are shared with TRBD1. The length of the CDR3 is 16 residues. The germline gives CDR1 SGHTA, CDR2 FQGNSA. V lost 3 bases to trimming and J lost 5 bases; unmatched junction nucleotides: 9. For the CDR3, the DNA is TGTGCCAGCAGCTTGCCCCAGGGGGCGCCTAACAATGAGCAGTTCTTC. Protein: CASSLPQGAPNNEQFF.

The chain is built from TRBV27 and TRBJ1-5, with 8 bases matching TRBD1. The CDR3 totals 17 residues. Germline V gene lookup returns CDR1 MNHEY and CDR2 SMNVEV (reference sequence). With 5 bases clipped from V and 5 bases from J, the junction kept 14 bases outside the gene matches. The CDR3 nucleotides are TGTGCCAGCAGTATATACCCCGGGACAGGAGGATATCAGCCCCAGCATTTT. Encoded protein: CASSIYPGTGGYQPQHF.

The chain links TRBV5-6 to TRBJ1-2; no reliable D call. This CDR3 has 13 amino acids. The V gene's germline CDR1 is SGHDT and CDR2 YYEEEE. Trimming shortened V by 3 bases and J by 8 bases, and 14 bases separated the two germline ends. The CDR3 DNA reads as TGTGCCAGCAGCTCGCCCCCTTTTCAGGGCTACACCTTC. Amino acids: CASSSPPFQGYTF.

The chain joins TRBV5-4 to TRBJ2-2; D is possibly TRBD2 (6 bases). V gave up 1 base and J gave up 6 bases, with 7 bases separating them. CDR1 SGHNT and CDR2 YYREEE come from the germline V gene (reference sequence). The CDR3 is 13 residues long. This CDR3 is CASSLWGAGELFF. In DNA form, the CDR3 reads TGTGCCAGCAGCTTGTGGGGGGCCGGGGAGCTGTTTTTT.

The rearrangement links TRBV27 to TRBJ2-7, with 8 bases identical to TRBD1. This CDR3 has 14 amino acids. Germline lookup yields CDR1 MNHEY and CDR2 SMNVEV (reference sequence). After removal of 2 bases from V and 0 bases from J, the junction contained 0 bases not matched to a gene. The CDR3 region is CASSLQGASYEQYF. Here the CDR3 DNA reads TGTGCCAGCAGTTTACAGGGGGCCTCCTACGAGCAGTACTTC.

The gene calls are TRBV30 and TRBJ2-2, with TRBD1 as a possible D gene (6 bases). The CDR3 runs 15 residues. Germline CDR1 GTSNPN, CDR2 SVGIG (reference sequence). Deletions cut 2 bases from V and 0 bases from J, with 10 bases between. CDR3 coding DNA: TGTGCCTGGAGTCAGGGGCCCTCGAACACCGGGGAGCTGTTTTTT. Amino acids: CAWSQGPSNTGELFF.

The J gene is TRBJ2-1, the V gene TRBV19; D perhaps matches TRBD1 (6 bases). Germline V lookup: CDR1 LNHDA, CDR2 SQIVND (reference sequence). The CDR3 has 13 amino acids. V lost 7 bases to trimming and J lost 4 bases, with 11 bases between them. The CDR3 DNA follows: TGTGCCAGTACCATGAGGGGGTACAATGAGCAGTTCTTC. It yields the protein CASTMRGYNEQFF.

V and J are TRBV7-9 and TRBJ2-7; the match to TRBD2 covers 8 bases. V lost 3 bases and J lost 5; bases outside the gene matches: 9. CDR1 is SEHNR, CDR2 FQNEAQ, per germline (reference sequence). The CDR3 sequence is 15 residues long. The CDR3 is CASSFQAGVFHEQYF. The CDR3 nucleotides read TGTGCCAGCAGCTTTCAAGCGGGAGTTTTCCACGAGCAGTACTTC.